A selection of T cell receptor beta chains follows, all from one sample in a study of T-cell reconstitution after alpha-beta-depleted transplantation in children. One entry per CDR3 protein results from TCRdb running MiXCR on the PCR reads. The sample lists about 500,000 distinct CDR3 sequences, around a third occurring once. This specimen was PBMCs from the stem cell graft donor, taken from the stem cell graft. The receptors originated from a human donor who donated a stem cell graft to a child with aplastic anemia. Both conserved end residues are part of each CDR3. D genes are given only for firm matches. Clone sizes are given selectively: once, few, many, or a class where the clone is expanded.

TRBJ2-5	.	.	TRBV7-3	CASSPSPGRSETQYF	TGTGCCAGCAGCCCCTCGCCGGGAAGATCAGAGACCCAGTACTTC
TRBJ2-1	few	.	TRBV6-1	CASSGFYVEQFF	TGTGCCAGCAGTGGCTTTTATGTTGAGCAGTTCTTC
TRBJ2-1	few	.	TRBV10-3	CAISVAGPFNEQFF	TGTGCCATCAGTGTAGCAGGGCCCTTCAATGAGCAGTTCTTC
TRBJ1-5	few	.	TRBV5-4	CASSLSDGQPQHF	TGTGCCAGCAGCTTGAGTGACGGTCAGCCCCAGCATTTT
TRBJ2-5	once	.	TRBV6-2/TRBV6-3	CASTSPWGAFAETQYF	TGTGCCAGCACCTCCCCGTGGGGGGCTTTTGCGGAGACCCAGTACTTC
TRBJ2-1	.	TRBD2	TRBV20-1	CSASPLAEVRNEQFF	TGCAGTGCTAGTCCCCTAGCGGAAGTACGCAATGAGCAGTTCTTC
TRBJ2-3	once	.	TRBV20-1	CSVPGRAAGTDTQYF	TGCAGTGTCCCAGGCCGGGCCGCAGGCACAGATACGCAGTATTTT
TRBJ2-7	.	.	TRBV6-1	CASRLALADEQYF	TGTGCCAGCAGACTAGCCTTGGCTGACGAGCAGTACTTC
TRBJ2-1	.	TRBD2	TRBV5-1	CASSLAPAGLGNEQFF	TGCGCCAGCAGCTTGGCCCCAGCGGGATTGGGGAATGAGCAGTTCTTC
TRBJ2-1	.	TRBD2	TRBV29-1	CSVEPWTSNEQFF	TGCAGCGTTGAGCCCTGGACTAGCAATGAGCAGTTCTTC
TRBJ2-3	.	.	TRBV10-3	CAISDIRSTDTQYF	TGTGCCATCAGTGACATCAGGAGCACAGATACGCAGTATTTT
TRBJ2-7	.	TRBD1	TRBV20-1	CSASTGTGAYEQYF	TGCAGTGCTAGTACCGGGACAGGGGCCTACGAGCAGTACTTC
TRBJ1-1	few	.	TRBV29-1	CSVTLQTVNTEAFF	TGCAGCGTTACCTTACAGACAGTGAACACTGAAGCTTTCTTT
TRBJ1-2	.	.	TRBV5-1	CASSQRSLQANYGYTF	TGCGCCAGCAGCCAAAGGTCGCTGCAGGCTAACTATGGCTACACCTTC
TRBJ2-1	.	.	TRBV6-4	CASSESVGKQQFF	TGTGCCAGCAGTGAGTCGGTGGGTAAACAGCAGTTCTTC
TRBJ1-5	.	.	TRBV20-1	CSAKRQDSSNQPQHF	TGCAGTGCTAAACGACAGGATAGCAGCAATCAGCCCCAGCATTTT
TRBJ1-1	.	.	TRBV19	CASSIKGLVNTEAFF	TGTGCCAGTAGTATTAAGGGCCTCGTGAACACTGAAGCTTTCTTT
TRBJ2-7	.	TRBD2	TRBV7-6	CASTSSGSSEQYF	TGTGCCAGCACCTCTAGCGGGAGCTCCGAGCAGTACTTC
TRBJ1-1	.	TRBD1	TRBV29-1	CSVAPGQGAFF	TGCAGCGTGGCCCCAGGACAGGGAGCTTTCTTT
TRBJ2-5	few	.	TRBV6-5	CASSYRGETQYF	TGTGCCAGCAGTTACAGGGGAGAGACCCAGTACTTC
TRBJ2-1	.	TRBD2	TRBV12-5	CASGLALIGGVSSYNEQFF	TGTGCTAGTGGTTTAGCCCTGATCGGGGGGGTAAGCTCCTACAATGAGCAGTTCTTC
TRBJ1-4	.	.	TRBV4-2	CASSHTLEREKLFF	TGTGCCAGCAGCCATACCTTAGAACGTGAAAAACTGTTTTTT
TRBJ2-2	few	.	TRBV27	CAAKRADANTGELFF	TGTGCCGCAAAGCGGGCAGATGCGAACACCGGGGAGCTGTTTTTT
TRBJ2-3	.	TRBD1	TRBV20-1	CSATALGQGVTSTDTQYF	TGCAGTGCCACGGCGCTTGGACAGGGGGTCACTAGCACAGATACGCAGTATTTT
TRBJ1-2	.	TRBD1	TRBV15	CATSRPPGDRVDGYTF	TGTGCCACCAGCAGGCCTCCCGGGGACAGGGTCGACGGCTACACCTTC